Included here is one T cell receptor beta chain sequence, with context. Its antigen remains unidentified. The CDR3 contains 15 residues. After removal of 3 bases from V and 1 base from J, the junction contained 3 bases not matched to a gene. Germline values: CDR1 WSHSY, CDR2 SAAADI. Using immunoSEQ multiplex PCR, the repertoire was profiled, and TCRdb retains in-frame clones only, with some absent. Of about 140,000 clones listed, around 82% are singletons. The data originate from a study of cytotoxic CD8 clonotypes in ibrutinib-treated CLL. Study in general: IGHV unmutated 17 to 18; relapsed/refractory 11; treatment-naive roughly 14. Results showed some 25 partial and 2 complete responses; following median roughly 68 months, 14 remained remitted, roughly 12 advanced.

Study-wide results and caveats: Clonality rose at ibrutinib response and fell back toward baseline at progression. Stable or contracted on treatment, public clonotypes were also uncommon.

The material sequenced was PBMCs, taken after 36 months of ibrutinib treatment. This chain connects TRBV10-2 to TRBJ2-3; 8 positions agree with TRBD2. The clonotype was recovered from a human donor with chronic lymphocytic leukemia. In DNA form, the CDR3 reads TGCGCCAGCAGTGAAACTAGCGGAGGCACAGATACGCAGTATTTT. Residues: CASSETSGGTDTQYF.